The entry below gives a single T cell receptor beta chain sequence along with its context. Its antigen is unknown. A much larger clone differs by one base, so this may be a read error. The TCRbeta library was prepared with unique molecular identifiers. MiXCR was run by TCRdb on the PCR reads, yielding one entry per CDR3 protein. This table has roughly 250,000 distinct CDR3 sequences, 8.2% appearing once. This sample stems from a study of T-cell reconstitution after alpha-beta-depleted transplantation in children. Study conclusions and caveats: After transplant, high TCRbeta diversity at day 60 in some patients arose from surviving recipient T cells and thymic progenitors. Several hundred rapidly expanded clones from non-depleted graft cells reportedly supplied alpha-beta T cells about two months post-transplant. At one year after transplant, newly produced T cells mostly accounted for T-cell counts and diversity.

This material consisted of PBMCs, mostly from graft donor cells, taken 180 days after TCRalphabeta/CD19-depleted stem cell transplant. The receptor was derived from a male patient between 5 and 17 years old who had a stem cell transplant for acute lymphoblastic leukemia, so the T cells may come from the graft donor.

Here the CDR3 reads CASSLGGSSTEAFF. CDR3 DNA sequence: TGTGCCAGCAGCTTGGGGGGGTCGAGCACTGAAGCTTTCTTT. This chain links TRBV5-4 with TRBJ1-1; D perhaps matches TRBD1 (5 bases). V was pared by 0 bases and J by 4 bases, with 10 bases between. Germline V gene sequence: CDR1 SGHNT, CDR2 YYREEE (reference sequence). The CDR3 spans 14 residues.